This T cell receptor beta chain was recorded in a study of CD8 T cells in ankylosing spondylitis. The V and J ends lost 2 bases and 0 bases respectively, with 11 bases between them. Germline loops: CDR1 SNHLY, CDR2 FYNNEI. This CDR3 has 16 residues. This clonotype was counted ten times or more. MiXCR, applied by TCRdb to the 5' RACE reads, yields one record per CDR3 protein. The data contain 250,000 to 400,000 distinct CDR3 sequences, more than 9% of them seen just once; the ten biggest clones take up about 10%. This chain uses TRBV2 with TRBJ1-3; D not resolved. Sequenced material: blood, either unsorted or a sorted T cell fraction (not recorded which). The clonotype originates from a female donor with ankylosing spondylitis or in good health (not recorded which). The CDR3: CASSEIWATSGNTIYF. The CDR3 region has the DNA TGTGCCAGCAGTGAAATATGGGCAACCTCTGGAAACACCATATATTTT. Full variable domain (rest looked up from reference TRBV2 and TRBJ1-3): EPEVTQTPSHQVTQMGQEVILRCVPISNHLYFYWYRQILGQKVEFLVSFYNNEISEKSEIFDDQFSVERPDGSNFTLKIRSTKLEDSAMYFCASSEIWATSGNTIYFGEGSWLTVV.